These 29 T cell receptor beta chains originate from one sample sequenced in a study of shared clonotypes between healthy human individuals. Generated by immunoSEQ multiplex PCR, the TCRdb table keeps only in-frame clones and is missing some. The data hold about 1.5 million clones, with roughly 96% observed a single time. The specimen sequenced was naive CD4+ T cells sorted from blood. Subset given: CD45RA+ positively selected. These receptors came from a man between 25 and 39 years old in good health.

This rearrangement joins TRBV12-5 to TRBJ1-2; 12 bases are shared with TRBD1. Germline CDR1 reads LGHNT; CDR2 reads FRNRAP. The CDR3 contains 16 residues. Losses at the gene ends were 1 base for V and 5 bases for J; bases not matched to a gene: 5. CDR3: CASGLGGQGAFYGYTF. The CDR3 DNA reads TGTGCTAGTGGTTTGGGGGGACAGGGGGCTTTTTATGGCTACACCTTC. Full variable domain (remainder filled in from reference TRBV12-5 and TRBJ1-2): DARVTQTPRHKVTEMGQEVTMRCQPILGHNTVFWYRQTMMQGLELLAYFRNRAPLDDSGMPKDRFSAEMPDATLATLKIQPSEPRDSAVYFCASGLGGQGAFYGYTFGSGTRLTVV.

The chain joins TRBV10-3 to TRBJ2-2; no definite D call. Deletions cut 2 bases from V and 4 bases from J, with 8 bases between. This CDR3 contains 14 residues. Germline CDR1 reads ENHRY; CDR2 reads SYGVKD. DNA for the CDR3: TGTGCCATCAGTGAGCCCTACAGCACCGGGGAGCTGTTTTTT. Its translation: CAISEPYSTGELFF.

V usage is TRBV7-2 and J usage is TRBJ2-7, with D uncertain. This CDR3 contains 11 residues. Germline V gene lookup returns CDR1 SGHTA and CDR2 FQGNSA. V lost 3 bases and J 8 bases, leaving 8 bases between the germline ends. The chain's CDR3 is CASSLGWQQYF. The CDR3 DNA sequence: TGTGCCAGCAGCTTGGGATGGCAGCAGTACTTC.

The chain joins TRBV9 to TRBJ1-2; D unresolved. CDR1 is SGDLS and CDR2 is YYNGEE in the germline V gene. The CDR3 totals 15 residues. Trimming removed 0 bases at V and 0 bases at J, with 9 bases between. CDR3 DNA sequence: TGTGCCAGCAGCGTAGAGGGCGCGTCTAACTATGGCTACACCTTC. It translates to CASSVEGASNYGYTF.

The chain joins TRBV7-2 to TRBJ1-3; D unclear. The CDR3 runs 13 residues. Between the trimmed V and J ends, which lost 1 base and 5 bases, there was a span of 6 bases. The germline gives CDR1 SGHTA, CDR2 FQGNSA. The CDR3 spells CASSLGRRNTIYF. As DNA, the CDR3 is TGTGCCAGCAGCTTAGGGCGAAGAAACACCATATATTTT.

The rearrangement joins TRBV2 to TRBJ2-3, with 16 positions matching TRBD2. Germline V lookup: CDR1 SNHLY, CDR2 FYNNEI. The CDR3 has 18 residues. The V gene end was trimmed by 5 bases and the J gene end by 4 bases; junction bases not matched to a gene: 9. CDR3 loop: CASSRAGTSGRASDTQYF. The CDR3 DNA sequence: TGTGCCAGCAGTAGAGCCGGGACTAGCGGGAGGGCTTCAGATACGCAGTATTTT.

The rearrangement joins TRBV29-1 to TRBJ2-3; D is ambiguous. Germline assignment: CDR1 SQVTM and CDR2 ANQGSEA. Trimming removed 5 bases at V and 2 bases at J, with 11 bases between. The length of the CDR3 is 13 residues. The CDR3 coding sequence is TGCAGCGTTAAGGGTGTGGTCACAGATACGCAGTATTTT. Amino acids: CSVKGVVTDTQYF.

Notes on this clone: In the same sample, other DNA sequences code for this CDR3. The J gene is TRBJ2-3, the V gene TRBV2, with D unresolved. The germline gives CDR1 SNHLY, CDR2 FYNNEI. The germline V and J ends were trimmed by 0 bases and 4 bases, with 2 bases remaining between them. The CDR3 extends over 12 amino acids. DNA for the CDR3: TGTGCCAGCAGTGAAGCACCAGATACGCAGTATTTT. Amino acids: CASSEAPDTQYF.

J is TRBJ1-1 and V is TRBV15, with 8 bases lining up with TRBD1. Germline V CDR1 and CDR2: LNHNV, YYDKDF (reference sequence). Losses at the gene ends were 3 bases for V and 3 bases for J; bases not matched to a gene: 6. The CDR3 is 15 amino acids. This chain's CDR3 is CATSRRQGADTEAFF. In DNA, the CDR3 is TGTGCCACCAGCAGGAGGCAGGGGGCGGACACTGAAGCTTTCTTT.

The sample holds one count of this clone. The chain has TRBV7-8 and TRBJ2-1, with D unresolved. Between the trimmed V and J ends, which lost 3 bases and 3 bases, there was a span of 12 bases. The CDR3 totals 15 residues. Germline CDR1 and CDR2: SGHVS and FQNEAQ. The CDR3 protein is CASSFRAPNYNEQFF. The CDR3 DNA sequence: TGTGCCAGCAGCTTCCGCGCTCCAAACTACAATGAGCAGTTCTTC.

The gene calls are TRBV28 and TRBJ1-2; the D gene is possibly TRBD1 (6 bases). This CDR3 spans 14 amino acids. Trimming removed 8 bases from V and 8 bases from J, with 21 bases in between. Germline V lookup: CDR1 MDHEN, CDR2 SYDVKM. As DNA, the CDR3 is TGTGCCAGCCGGACCGGACAGTTAACTAGGGGCTACACCTTC. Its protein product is CASRTGQLTRGYTF.

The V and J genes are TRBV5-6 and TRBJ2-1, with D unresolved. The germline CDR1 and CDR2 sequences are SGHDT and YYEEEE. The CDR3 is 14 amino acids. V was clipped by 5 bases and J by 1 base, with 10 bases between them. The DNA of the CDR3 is TGTGCCAGCAGAATTTGGGTGTCCTACAATGAGCAGTTCTTC. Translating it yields CASRIWVSYNEQFF. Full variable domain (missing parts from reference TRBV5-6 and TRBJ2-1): DAGVTQSPTHLIKTRGQQVTLRCSPKSGHDTVSWYQQALGQGPQFIFQYYEEEERQRGNFPDRFSGHQFPNYSSELNVNALLLGDSALYLCASRIWVSYNEQFFGPGTRLTVL.

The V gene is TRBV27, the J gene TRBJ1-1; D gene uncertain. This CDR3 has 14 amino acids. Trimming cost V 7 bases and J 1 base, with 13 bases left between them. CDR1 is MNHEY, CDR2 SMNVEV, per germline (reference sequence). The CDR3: CASILHRTNTEAFF. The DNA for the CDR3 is TGTGCCAGCATTCTACATAGGACGAACACTGAAGCTTTCTTT.

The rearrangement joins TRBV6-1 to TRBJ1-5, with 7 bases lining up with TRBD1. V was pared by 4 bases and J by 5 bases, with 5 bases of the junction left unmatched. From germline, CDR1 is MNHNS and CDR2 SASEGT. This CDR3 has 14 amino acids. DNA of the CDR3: TGTGCCAGCAGTGGGACAGGAGCACATCAGCCCCAGCATTTT. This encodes CASSGTGAHQPQHF.

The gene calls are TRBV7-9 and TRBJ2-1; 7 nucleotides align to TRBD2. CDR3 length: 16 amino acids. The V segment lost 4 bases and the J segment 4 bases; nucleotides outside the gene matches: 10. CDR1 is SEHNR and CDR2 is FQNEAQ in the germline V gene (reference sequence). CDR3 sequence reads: CASSSDGTNPYNEQFF. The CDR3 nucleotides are TGTGCCAGCAGCTCAGATGGGACTAACCCTTACAATGAGCAGTTCTTC. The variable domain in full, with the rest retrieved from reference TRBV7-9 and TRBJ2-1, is DTGVSQNPRHKITKRGQNVTFRCDPISEHNRLYWYRQTLGQGPEFLTYFQNEAQLEKSRLLSDRFSAERPKGSFSTLEIQRTEQGDSAMYLCASSSDGTNPYNEQFFGPGTRLTVL.

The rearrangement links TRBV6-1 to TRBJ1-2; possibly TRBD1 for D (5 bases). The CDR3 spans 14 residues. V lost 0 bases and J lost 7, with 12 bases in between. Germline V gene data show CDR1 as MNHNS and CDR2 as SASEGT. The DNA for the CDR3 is TGTGCCAGCAGTGAAGCAAGGGGCATGAGTGGCTACACCTTC. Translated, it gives CASSEARGMSGYTF.

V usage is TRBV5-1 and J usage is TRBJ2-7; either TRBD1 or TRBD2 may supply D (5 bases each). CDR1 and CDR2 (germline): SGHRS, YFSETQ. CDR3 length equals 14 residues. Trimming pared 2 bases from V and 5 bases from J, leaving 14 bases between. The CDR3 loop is CASSFRDGANEQYF. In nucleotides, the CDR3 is TGCGCCAGCAGCTTCCGGGACGGTGCCAACGAGCAGTACTTC.

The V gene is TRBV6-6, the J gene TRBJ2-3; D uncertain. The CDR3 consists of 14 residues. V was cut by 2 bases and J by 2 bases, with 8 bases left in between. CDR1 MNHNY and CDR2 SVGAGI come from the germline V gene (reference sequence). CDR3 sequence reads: CASSYIPVTDTQYF. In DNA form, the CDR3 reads TGTGCCAGCAGTTACATTCCGGTCACAGATACGCAGTATTTT.

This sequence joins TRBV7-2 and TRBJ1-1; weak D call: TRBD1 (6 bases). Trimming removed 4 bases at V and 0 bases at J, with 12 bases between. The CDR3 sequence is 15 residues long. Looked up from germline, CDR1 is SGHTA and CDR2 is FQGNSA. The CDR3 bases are TGTGCCAGCAGCTCACAGGGCGGAATGAACACTGAAGCTTTCTTT. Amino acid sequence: CASSSQGGMNTEAFF.

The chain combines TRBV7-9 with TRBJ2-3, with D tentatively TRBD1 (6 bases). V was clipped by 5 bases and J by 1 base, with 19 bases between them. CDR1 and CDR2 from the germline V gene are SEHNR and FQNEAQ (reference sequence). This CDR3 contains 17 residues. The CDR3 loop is CASSIRVGGRGTDTQYF. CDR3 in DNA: TGTGCCAGCAGCATCCGGGTAGGGGGAAGGGGCACAGATACGCAGTATTTT.

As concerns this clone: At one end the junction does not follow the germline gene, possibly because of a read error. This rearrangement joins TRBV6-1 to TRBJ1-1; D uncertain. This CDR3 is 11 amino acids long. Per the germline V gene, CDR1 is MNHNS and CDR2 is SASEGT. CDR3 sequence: CASRENPEAFF. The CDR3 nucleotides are TGTGCCAGCAGAGAGAACCCTGAAGCTTTCTTT.

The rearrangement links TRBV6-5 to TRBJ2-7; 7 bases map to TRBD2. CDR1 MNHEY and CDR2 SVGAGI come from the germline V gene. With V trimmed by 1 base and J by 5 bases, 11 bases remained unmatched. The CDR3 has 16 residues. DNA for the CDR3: TGTGCCAGCAGTTACTACGCGACTAGCAGGAGGGACGAGCAGTACTTC. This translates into CASSYYATSRRDEQYF.

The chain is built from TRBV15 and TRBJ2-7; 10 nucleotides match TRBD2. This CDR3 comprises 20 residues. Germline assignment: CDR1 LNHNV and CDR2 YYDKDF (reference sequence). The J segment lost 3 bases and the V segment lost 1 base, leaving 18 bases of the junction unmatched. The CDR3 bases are TGTGCCACCAGCAGAGCCCCACCTGTTATTAGCGGGAGGCCCGGCTACGAGCAGTACTTC. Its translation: CATSRAPPVISGRPGYEQYF. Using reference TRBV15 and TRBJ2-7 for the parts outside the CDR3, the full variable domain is DAMVIQNPRYQVTQFGKPVTLSCSQTLNHNVMYWYQQKSSQAPKLLFHYYDKDFNNEADTPDNFQSRRPNTSFCFLDIRSPGLGDTAMYLCATSRAPPVISGRPGYEQYFGPGTRLTVT.

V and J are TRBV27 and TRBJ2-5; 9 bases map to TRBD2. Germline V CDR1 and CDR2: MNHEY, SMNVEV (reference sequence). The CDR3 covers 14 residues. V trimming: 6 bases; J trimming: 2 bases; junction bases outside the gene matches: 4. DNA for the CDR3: TGTGCCAGCAGGCGACTAGCGGATCAAGAGACCCAGTACTTC. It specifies CASRRLADQETQYF.

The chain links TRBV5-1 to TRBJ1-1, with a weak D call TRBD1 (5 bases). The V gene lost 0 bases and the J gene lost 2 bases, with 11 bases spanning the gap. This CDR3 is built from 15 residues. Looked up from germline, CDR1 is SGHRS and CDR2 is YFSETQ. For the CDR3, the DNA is TGCGCCAGCAGCTTGGCCGGGGCGGCTAACACTGAAGCTTTCTTT. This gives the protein CASSLAGAANTEAFF.

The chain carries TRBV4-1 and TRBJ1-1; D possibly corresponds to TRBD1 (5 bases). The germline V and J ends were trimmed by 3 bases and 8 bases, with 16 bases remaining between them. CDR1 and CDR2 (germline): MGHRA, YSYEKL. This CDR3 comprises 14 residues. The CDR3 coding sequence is TGCGCCAGCAGCCAGCCTGAACCGGGGCTAGAAGCTTTCTTT. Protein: CASSQPEPGLEAFF.

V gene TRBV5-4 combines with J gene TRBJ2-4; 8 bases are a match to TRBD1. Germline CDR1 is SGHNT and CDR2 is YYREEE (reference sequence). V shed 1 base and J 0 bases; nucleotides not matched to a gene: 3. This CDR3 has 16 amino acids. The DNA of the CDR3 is TGTGCCAGCAGCTTGCGAGGACAGGGAGCCAAAAACATTCAGTACTTC. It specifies CASSLRGQGAKNIQYF.

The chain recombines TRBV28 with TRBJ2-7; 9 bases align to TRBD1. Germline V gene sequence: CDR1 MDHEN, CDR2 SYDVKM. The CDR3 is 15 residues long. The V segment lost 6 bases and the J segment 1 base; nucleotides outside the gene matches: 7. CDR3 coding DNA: TGTGCCAGCAGGGGACCGGGACAGGGTTCCTACGAGCAGTACTTC. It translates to CASRGPGQGSYEQYF. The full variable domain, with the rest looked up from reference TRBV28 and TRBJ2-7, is DVKVTQSSRYLVKRTGEKVFLECVQDMDHENMFWYRQDPGLGLRLIYFSYDVKMKEKGDIPEGYSVSREKKERFSLILESASTNQTSMYLCASRGPGQGSYEQYFGPGTRLTVT.

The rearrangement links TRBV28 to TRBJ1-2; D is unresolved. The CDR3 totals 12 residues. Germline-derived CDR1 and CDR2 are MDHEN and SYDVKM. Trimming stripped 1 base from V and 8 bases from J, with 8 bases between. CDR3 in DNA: TGTGCCAGCAGTTTATTGGAGCTCGGCTACACCTTC. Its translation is CASSLLELGYTF.